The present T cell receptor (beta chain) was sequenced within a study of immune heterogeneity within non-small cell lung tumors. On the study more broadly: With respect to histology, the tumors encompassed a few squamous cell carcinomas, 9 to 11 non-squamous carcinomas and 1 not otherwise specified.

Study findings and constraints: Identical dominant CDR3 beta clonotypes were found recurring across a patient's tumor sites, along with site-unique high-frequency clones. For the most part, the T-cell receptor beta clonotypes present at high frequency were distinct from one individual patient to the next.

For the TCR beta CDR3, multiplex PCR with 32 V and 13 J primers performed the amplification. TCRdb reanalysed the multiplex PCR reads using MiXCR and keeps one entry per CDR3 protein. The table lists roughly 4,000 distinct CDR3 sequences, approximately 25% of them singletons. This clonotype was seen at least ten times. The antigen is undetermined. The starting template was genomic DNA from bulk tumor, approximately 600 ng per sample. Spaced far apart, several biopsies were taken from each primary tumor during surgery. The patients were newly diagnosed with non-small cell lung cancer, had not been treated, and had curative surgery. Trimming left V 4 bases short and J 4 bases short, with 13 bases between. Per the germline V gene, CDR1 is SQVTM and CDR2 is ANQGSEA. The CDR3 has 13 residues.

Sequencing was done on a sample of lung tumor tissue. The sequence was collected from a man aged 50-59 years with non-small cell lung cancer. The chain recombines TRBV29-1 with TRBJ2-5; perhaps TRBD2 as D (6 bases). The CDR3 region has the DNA TGCAGCGTTGCGGAGGGATGGGGAGAGACCCAGTACTTC. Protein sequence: CSVAEGWGETQYF.